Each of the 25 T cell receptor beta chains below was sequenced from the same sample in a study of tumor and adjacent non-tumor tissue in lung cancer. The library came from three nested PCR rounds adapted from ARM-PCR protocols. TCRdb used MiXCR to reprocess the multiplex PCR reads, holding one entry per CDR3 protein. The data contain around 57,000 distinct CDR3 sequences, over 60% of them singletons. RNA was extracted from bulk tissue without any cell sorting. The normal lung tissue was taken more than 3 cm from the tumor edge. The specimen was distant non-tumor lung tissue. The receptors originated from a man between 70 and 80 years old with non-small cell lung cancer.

The CDR3 coding sequence is TGTGCCAGCAGCTTGGGGATGCTAGCGGGAGTACAAGGGACTCAGTACTTC. Amino acids: CASSLGMLAGVQGTQYF. This rearrangement joins TRBV11-3 to TRBJ2-5, with 10 bases lining up with TRBD2. CDR1 SGHNT and CDR2 YENEEA come from the germline V gene. The CDR3 extends over 17 amino acids. Trimming cost V 3 bases and J 11 bases; bases outside gene matches: 18.

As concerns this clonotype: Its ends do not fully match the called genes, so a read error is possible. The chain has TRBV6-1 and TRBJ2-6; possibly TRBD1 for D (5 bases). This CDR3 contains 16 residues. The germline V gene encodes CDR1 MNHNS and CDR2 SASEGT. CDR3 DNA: TGTGCCGGCAGTGCCGAGGACATCTCTGGGGCCAACGTCCTGATTTTC. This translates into CAGSAEDISGANVLIF.

CDR3 DNA: TGTGCCAGCAGCTTCGGGATAGGGGTCCAATCGGGAGACTACACCTTC. Residues: CASSFGIGVQSGDYTF. V usage is TRBV5-6 and J usage is TRBJ1-2, with D maybe TRBD1 (5 bases). The CDR3 covers 16 residues. V lost 2 bases to trimming and J lost 10 bases, with 24 bases between them. Germline CDR1 reads SGHDT; CDR2 reads YYEEEE.

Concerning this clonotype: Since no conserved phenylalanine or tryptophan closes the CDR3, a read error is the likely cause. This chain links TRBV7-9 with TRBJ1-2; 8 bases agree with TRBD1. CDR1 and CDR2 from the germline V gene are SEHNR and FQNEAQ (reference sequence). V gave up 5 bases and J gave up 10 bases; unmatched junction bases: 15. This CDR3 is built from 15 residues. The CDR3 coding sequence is TGTGCCAGCAGCCGAGACCCGGGACAGGTTTTCGACTACACCTCC. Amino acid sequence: CASSRDPGQVFDYTS.

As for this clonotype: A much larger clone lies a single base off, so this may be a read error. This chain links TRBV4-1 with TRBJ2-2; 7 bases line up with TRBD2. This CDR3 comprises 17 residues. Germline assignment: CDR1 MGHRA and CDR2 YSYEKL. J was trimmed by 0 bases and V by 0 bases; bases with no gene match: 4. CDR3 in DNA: TGCGCCAGCAGCCAAGATAGAGCGGGAACGAACACCGGGGAGCTGTTTTTT. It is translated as CASSQDRAGTNTGELFF.

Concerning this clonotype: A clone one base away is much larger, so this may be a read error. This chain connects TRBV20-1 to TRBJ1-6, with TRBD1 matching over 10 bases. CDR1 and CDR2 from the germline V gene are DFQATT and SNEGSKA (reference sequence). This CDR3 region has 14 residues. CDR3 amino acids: CNAQRTGGNSPLHF. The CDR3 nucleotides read TGCAATGCACAGAGGACAGGGGGTAATTCACCCCTCCACTTT.

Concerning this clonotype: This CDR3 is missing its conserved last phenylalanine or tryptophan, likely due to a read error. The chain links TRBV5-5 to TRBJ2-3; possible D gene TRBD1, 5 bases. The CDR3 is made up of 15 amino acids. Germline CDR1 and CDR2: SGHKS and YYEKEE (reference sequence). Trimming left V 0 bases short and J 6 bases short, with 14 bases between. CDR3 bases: TGTGCCAGCAGCTTGGATGGGGCGACTTCGGATACGCAGTATCTT. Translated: CASSLDGATSDTQYL.

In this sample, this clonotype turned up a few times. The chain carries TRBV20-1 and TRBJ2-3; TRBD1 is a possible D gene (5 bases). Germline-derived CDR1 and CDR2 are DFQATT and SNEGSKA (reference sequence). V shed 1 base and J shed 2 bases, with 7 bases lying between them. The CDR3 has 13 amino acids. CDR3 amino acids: CSARGQLTDTQYF. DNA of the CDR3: TGCAGTGCTAGAGGACAGCTCACAGATACGCAGTATTTT.

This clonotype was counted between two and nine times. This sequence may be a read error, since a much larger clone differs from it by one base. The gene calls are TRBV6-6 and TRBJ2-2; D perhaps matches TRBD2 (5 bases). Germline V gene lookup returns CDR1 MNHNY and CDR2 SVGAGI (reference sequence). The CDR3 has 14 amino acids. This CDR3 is CASTSHGEAGELLF. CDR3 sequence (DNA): TGTGCCAGCACCTCCCACGGGGAAGCCGGGGAGCTGCTTTTT.

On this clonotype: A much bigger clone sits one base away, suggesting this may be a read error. CDR3: CSATSGRLGHEQYF. Written as DNA, the CDR3 is TGCAGTGCTACCTCTGGACGTCTTGGCCACGAGCAGTACTTC. V and J are TRBV20-1 and TRBJ2-7; no clear D gene. V was shortened by 4 bases and J by 5 bases, with 18 bases between the two germline ends. Germline lookup yields CDR1 DFQATT and CDR2 SNEGSKA (reference sequence). The CDR3 contains 14 residues.

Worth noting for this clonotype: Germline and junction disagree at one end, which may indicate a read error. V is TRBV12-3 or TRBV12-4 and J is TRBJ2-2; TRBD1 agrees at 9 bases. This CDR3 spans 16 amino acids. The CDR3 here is CARRRTGASNTGQLFF. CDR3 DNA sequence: TGTGCCAGAAGGAGGACAGGGGCGTCGAACACCGGGCAGCTGTTTTTT.

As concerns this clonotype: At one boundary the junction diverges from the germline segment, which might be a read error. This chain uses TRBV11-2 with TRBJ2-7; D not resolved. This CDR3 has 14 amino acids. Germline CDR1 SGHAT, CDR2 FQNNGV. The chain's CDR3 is CTSSLGSGSYEHYF. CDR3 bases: TGTACCAGCAGCCTCGGGTCGGGTTCCTACGAGCACTACTTC. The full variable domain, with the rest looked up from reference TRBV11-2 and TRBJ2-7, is EAGVAQSPRYKIIEKRQSVAFWCNPISGHATLYWYQQILGQGPKLLIQFQNNGVVDDSQLPKDRFSAERLKGVDSTLKIQPAKLEDSAVYLCTSSLGSGSYEHYFGPGTRLTVT.

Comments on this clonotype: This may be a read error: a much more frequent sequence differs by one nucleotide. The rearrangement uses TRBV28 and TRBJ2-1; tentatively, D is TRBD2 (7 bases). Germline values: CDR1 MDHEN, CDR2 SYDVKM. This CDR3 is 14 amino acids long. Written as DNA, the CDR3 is TGTGTCAGCAGTCGGGGGGCCGTTTACAATGAGCAGTTCTTC. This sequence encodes CVSSRGAVYNEQFF.

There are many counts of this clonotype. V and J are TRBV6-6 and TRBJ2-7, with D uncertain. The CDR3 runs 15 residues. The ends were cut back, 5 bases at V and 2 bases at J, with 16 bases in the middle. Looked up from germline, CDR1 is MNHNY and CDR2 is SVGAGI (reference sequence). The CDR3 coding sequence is TGTGCCAGCAGTCCTAGGACGAATAACGCCTACGAGCAGTACTTC. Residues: CASSPRTNNAYEQYF.

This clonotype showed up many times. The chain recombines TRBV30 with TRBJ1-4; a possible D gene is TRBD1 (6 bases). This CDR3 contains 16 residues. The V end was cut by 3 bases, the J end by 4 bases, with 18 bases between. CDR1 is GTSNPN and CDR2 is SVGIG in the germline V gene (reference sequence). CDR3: CAWSAKQGRRNEKLFF. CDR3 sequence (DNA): TGTGCCTGGAGCGCCAAGCAGGGGAGGCGTAATGAAAAACTGTTTTTT.

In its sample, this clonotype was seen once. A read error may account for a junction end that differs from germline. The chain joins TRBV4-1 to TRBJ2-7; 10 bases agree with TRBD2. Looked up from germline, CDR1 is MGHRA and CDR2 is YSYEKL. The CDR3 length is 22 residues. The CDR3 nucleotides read TGCGCCAACAGCCAAGCGCTTAATTTAGGACTAGCGGACTTCTCCCTCTCCTACGAGCAATACTTC. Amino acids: CANSQALNLGLADFSLSYEQYF.

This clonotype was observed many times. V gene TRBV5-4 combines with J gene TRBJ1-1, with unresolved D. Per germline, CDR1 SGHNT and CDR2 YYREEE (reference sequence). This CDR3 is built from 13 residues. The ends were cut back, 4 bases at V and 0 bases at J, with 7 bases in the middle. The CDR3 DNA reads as TGTGCCAGCAGCCCCCTTATGAACACTGAAGCTTTCTTT. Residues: CASSPLMNTEAFF.

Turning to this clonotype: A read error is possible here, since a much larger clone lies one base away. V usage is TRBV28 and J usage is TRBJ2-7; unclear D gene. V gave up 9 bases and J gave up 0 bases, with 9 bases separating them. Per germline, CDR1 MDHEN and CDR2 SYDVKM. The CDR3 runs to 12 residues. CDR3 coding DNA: TGTGCCAGTAATCATCACTCCTACGAGCAGTACTTC. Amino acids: CASNHHSYEQYF.

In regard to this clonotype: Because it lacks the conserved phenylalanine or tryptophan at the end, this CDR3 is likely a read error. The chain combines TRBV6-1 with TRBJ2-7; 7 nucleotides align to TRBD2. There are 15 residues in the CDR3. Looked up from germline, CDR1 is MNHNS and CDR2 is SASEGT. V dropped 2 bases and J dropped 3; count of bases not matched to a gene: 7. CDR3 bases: TGTGCCAGCAGTGAACGGGCTAGCGGAGGCTACGAGCAGTACCTC. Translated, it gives CASSERASGGYEQYL.

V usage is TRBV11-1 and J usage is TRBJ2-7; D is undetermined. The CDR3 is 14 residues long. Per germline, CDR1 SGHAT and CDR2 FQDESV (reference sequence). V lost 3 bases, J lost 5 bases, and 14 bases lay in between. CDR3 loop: CASSLDSGPDEQYF. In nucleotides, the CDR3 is TGTGCCAGCAGCTTGGATAGTGGGCCAGACGAGCAGTACTTC. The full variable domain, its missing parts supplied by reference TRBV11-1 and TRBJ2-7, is EAEVAQSPRYKITEKSQAVAFWCDPISGHATLYWYRQILGQGPELLVQFQDESVVDDSQLPKDRFSAERLKGVDSTLKIQPAELGDSAMYLCASSLDSGPDEQYFGPGTRLTVT.

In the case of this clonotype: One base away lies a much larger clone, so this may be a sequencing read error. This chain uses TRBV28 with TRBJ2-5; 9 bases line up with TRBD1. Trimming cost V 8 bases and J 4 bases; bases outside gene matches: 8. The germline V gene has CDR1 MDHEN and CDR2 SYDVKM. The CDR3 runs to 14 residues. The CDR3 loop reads CASGTQTGGETQYF. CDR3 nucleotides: TGTGCCAGCGGTACACAGACAGGGGGAGAGACCCAGTACTTC.

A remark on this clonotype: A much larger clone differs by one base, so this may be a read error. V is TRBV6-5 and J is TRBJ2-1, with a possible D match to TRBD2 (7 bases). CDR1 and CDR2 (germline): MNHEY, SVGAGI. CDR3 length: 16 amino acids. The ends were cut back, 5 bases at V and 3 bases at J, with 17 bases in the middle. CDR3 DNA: TGTGCCAGCAGTCCCTACGCGGGGGCCCACTACAATGAGCAGTTCTTC. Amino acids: CASSPYAGAHYNEQFF.

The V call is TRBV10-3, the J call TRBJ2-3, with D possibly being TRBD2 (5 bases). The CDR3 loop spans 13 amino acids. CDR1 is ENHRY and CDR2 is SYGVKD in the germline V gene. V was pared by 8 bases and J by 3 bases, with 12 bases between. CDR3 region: CAIGGTSTDTQYF. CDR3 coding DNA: TGTGCCATCGGAGGCACCAGTACAGATACGCAGTATTTT.

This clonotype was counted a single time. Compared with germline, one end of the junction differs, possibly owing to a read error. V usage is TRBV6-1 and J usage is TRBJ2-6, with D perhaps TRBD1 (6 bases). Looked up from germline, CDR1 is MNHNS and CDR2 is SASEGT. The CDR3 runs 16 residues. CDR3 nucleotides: TGTGCCAGCAGTGAGGAGGACAGCTCTGGGGTCAACGTCCTAACTTTC. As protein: CASSEEDSSGVNVLTF.

The CDR3 loop is CSVGGGPDSNYGYTF. Here the CDR3 DNA reads TGCAGCGTTGGGGGGGGGCCAGACTCTAACTATGGCTACACCTTC. The chain uses TRBV29-1 and TRBJ1-2; D perhaps matches TRBD1 (6 bases). V dropped 4 bases and J dropped 0 bases, with 15 bases sitting between them. The length of the CDR3 is 15 residues. Germline values: CDR1 SQVTM, CDR2 ANQGSEA.